These T cell receptor beta chains were read from a single sample in a study of cytomegalovirus exposure and HLA in healthy donors. The table came from immunoSEQ multiplex PCR; TCRdb's copy has only in-frame clones and leaves some out. The sample has under 130,000 clones, 70% to 90% seen once; the top ten hold 4%. The material sequenced was PBMCs. The receptor source for this set is a woman between 18 and 30 years old in good health and CMV-seropositive. Both conserved end residues are part of each CDR3. The D gene is left open where the match is weak. Only some rows state a clone size, as once, few, many or a class for expanded clones.

NA	once	TRBJ2-7	TRBV5-4	CASSLEAGRATYEQYF	TGTGCCAGCAGCTTGGAAGCGGGCAGGGCCACCTACGAGCAGTACTTC
NA	NA	TRBJ2-3	TRBV19	CASSIGQGGFTDTQYF	TGTGCCAGTAGTATAGGGCAGGGAGGTTTCACAGATACGCAGTATTTT
TRBD1	NA	TRBJ1-6	TRBV11-3	CASVMGTGHLINSPLHF	TGTGCCAGCGTTATGGGGACAGGGCACCTTATTAATTCACCCCTCCACTTT
NA	NA	TRBJ2-2	TRBV28	CASSLTGVHGELFF	TGTGCCAGCAGTTTAACGGGGGTGCACGGGGAGCTGTTTTTT
NA	NA	TRBJ2-3	TRBV6-1	CASSELAADTQYF	TGTGCCAGCAGTGAATTGGCCGCAGATACGCAGTATTTT
NA	NA	TRBJ2-7	TRBV6-1	CASSERTKAYEQYF	TGTGCCAGCAGTGAACGAACAAAAGCCTACGAGCAGTACTTC
NA	NA	TRBJ1-4	TRBV11-3	CASSTWDSISTNEKLFF	TGTGCCAGCAGCACCTGGGACTCCATATCAACTAATGAAAAACTGTTTTTT
TRBD1	NA	TRBJ2-1	TRBV30	CAWGGQVRRNEQFF	TGTGCCTGGGGGGGACAGGTAAGGAGAAATGAGCAGTTCTTC
NA	NA	TRBJ1-3	TRBV9	CASSVQTSTGNPGNTIYF	TGTGCCAGCAGCGTGCAAACGAGTACGGGGAATCCTGGAAACACCATATATTTT
NA	NA	TRBJ2-3	TRBV6-5	CASSYSLTATDTQYF	TGTGCCAGCAGTTATTCGCTCACAGCAACAGATACGCAGTATTTT
TRBD1	NA	TRBJ2-4	TRBV7-2	CASSKDRVFQYF	TGTGCCAGCAGCAAGGACAGGGTCTTTCAGTACTTC
TRBD2	NA	TRBJ2-1	TRBV4-1	CASSQDRASGLRDEQFF	TGCGCCAGCAGCCAAGATAGGGCTAGCGGTCTTAGGGATGAGCAGTTCTTC
NA	NA	TRBJ1-2	TRBV5-4	CASSLAPDLYGYTF	TGTGCCAGCAGCTTGGCCCCAGATCTCTATGGCTACACCTTC
TRBD1	NA	TRBJ2-1	TRBV6-5	CASSYGDSSYNEQFF	TGTGCCAGCAGTTACGGGGACAGCTCCTACAATGAGCAGTTCTTC
NA	NA	TRBJ1-2	TRBV28	CASSLTGYGYTF	TGTGCCAGCAGTTTAACAGGGTATGGCTACACCTTC
NA	NA	TRBJ2-4	TRBV28	CASSLRSASNIQYF	TGTGCCAGCAGTTTGCGAAGTGCGAGCAACATTCAGTACTTC